The 25 T cell receptor beta chains reported below all come from one sample, sequenced in a study of molecular identifiers for immune sequencing clone quantification. TCRdb re-derived calls from the PCR reads in MiXCR, one entry per CDR3 protein. The sample records approximately 590,000 distinct CDR3 sequences, roughly 23% being singletons. The specimen was naive CD8+ T cells from blood, with Jurkat cell RNA spiked in. This sample's subset: FACS-sorted CD8+CD4-CCR7+CD45RA+ naive T cells. Receptors originate from a human donor in good health. Some libraries in this study had Jurkat cell RNA spiked in.

V gene TRBV5-1 combines with J gene TRBJ2-3; 8 nucleotides agree with TRBD2. Germline CDR1 reads SGHRS; CDR2 reads YFSETQ. This CDR3 spans 15 amino acids. V dropped 2 bases and J dropped 6; count of bases not matched to a gene: 8. The CDR3 DNA follows: TGCGCCAGCAGCTTCCTCTCGAGCGGGAGTGATACGCAGTATTTT. It encodes CASSFLSSGSDTQYF.

This clonotype was seen a handful of times. The chain carries TRBV27 and TRBJ2-3; no reliable D call. The V end was cut by 6 bases, the J end by 0 bases, with 13 bases between. From germline, CDR1 is MNHEY and CDR2 SMNVEV (reference sequence). The CDR3 runs to 15 residues. The CDR3 protein is CASRSLLSSTDTQYF. CDR3 DNA sequence: TGTGCCAGCAGGTCTCTTCTCTCTAGCACAGATACGCAGTATTTT.

The CDR3 sequence is CSAPTPDSYGYTF. CDR3 coding DNA: TGCAGTGCACCTACCCCGGACAGCTATGGCTACACCTTC. The V call is TRBV20-1, the J call TRBJ1-2; maybe TRBD1 (6 bases). The V end lost 6 bases, the J end lost 4 bases, and 15 bases lay between the germline ends. The germline V gene encodes CDR1 DFQATT and CDR2 SNEGSKA (reference sequence). This CDR3 has 13 residues.

This clonotype was seen at least ten times. The rearrangement links TRBV13 to TRBJ1-1; D is unresolved. CDR3 length equals 13 residues. Germline CDR1 and CDR2: PRHDT and FYEKMQ (reference sequence). The germline V and J ends were trimmed by 6 bases and 0 bases, with 8 bases remaining between them. CDR3 sequence (DNA): TGTGCCAGCAGTTTATTTGTGAACACTGAAGCTTTCTTT. Encoded protein: CASSLFVNTEAFF.

In its sample, this clonotype was seen a few times. The J gene is TRBJ1-5, the V gene TRBV27; tentative D call: TRBD1 (5 bases). The CDR3 is 14 residues long. Trimming took 2 bases from V and 7 from J, leaving 12 bases between them. CDR1 is MNHEY and CDR2 is SMNVEV in the germline V gene (reference sequence). CDR3 nucleotides: TGTGCCAGCAGTTTAAGTCAGGGAGGGCAGCCCCAGCATTTT. It encodes CASSLSQGGQPQHF.

This rearrangement joins TRBV4-1 to TRBJ1-5; D gene uncertain. The V end was cut by 3 bases, the J end by 9 bases, with 12 bases between. Germline V gene sequence: CDR1 MGHRA, CDR2 YSYEKL. This CDR3 region has 13 residues. The CDR3 DNA follows: TGCGCCAGCAGCCAGCCCCCCTCGGGGCCCCAGCATTTT. Translating gives CASSQPPSGPQHF.

With respect to this clonotype: A much larger clone differs by one base, so this may be a read error. The conserved phenylalanine or tryptophan normally closing the CDR3 is absent here, so this likely arose from a read error. The chain uses TRBV2 and TRBJ1-6, with D possibly TRBD1 on 5 matching bases. This CDR3 has 17 amino acids. V lost 0 bases to trimming and J lost 14 bases, with 23 bases between them. CDR1 is SNHLY, CDR2 FYNNEI, per germline. The CDR3 loop reads CASSEALHGTGVGTLHS. Written as DNA, the CDR3 is TGTGCCAGCAGTGAAGCGCTTCACGGGACGGGGGTTGGGACCCTCCACTCT.

The chain employs TRBV24-1 and TRBJ2-1; the D gene is possibly TRBD2 (5 bases). V was clipped by 1 base and J by 6 bases, with 9 bases between them. This CDR3 spans 14 amino acids. The V gene's germline CDR1 is KGHDR and CDR2 SFDVKD. The chain's CDR3 is CATSDFTGINEQFF. The CDR3 region has the DNA TGTGCCACCAGTGATTTTACGGGAATCAATGAGCAGTTCTTC.

This clonotype was seen a handful of times. The gene calls are TRBV7-9 and TRBJ2-7, with D perhaps matching TRBD1 (6 bases). Trimming pared 1 base from V and 5 bases from J, leaving 12 bases between. This CDR3 has 14 residues. Germline assignment: CDR1 SEHNR and CDR2 FQNEAQ (reference sequence). In DNA, the CDR3 is TGTGCCAGCAGCTTAGAACAGGGTACGGACGAGCAGTACTTC. Amino acid sequence: CASSLEQGTDEQYF.

Written as DNA, the CDR3 is TGTGCCAGCAGTACCTCCGGGACAGACTCCTACGAGCAGTACTTC. Amino acids: CASSTSGTDSYEQYF. The rearrangement links TRBV6-2 or TRBV6-3 to TRBJ2-7, with 7 bases that match TRBD1. Germline V CDR1 and CDR2: MNHEY, SVGEGT. This CDR3 region has 15 residues. J lost 0 bases, V lost 5 bases, and 7 bases had no gene match.

This clonotype was counted many times. J is TRBJ2-3 and V is TRBV20-1, with 12 bases aligning to TRBD1. Germline CDR1 and CDR2: DFQATT and SNEGSKA (reference sequence). V trimming: 0 bases; J trimming: 3 bases; junction bases outside the gene matches: 19. The CDR3 contains 21 residues. The DNA for the CDR3 is TGCAGTGCTAGAGATATCGTCGGGACAGGGGGCGCCGAGTGGTTGACAGATACGCAGTATTTT. Translated: CSARDIVGTGGAEWLTDTQYF.

CDR3 sequence: CASSAGHPNYGYTF. The CDR3 DNA follows: TGTGCCAGCAGCGCGGGACACCCCAACTATGGCTACACCTTC. V is TRBV9 and J is TRBJ1-2; a weak D match, TRBD1 (6 bases). This CDR3 spans 14 amino acids. V shed 3 bases and J shed 2 bases, with 11 bases lying between them. Germline values: CDR1 SGDLS, CDR2 YYNGEE.

The chain carries TRBV4-3 and TRBJ2-3; TRBD2 aligns across 11 bases. Trimming cost V 5 bases and J 2 bases; bases outside gene matches: 9. Germline-derived CDR1 and CDR2 are LGHNA and YSLEER. The length of the CDR3 is 17 residues. The CDR3 loop is CASSVIGLAGPTDTQYF. The CDR3 DNA is TGCGCCAGCAGCGTAATCGGACTAGCGGGCCCCACAGATACGCAGTATTTT.

As to this clonotype: A read error may be the cause here, since a much bigger clone is one base away. The V and J genes are TRBV7-9 and TRBJ1-4; TRBD1 is a possible D gene (5 bases). Germline lookup yields CDR1 SEHNR and CDR2 FQNEAQ (reference sequence). The CDR3 runs to 17 residues. As DNA, the CDR3 is TGTGCCAGCAGCACCGTACCCCAGACAGCAACTAATGAAAAACTGCTTTTT. As protein: CASSTVPQTATNEKLLF.

In its sample, this clonotype was seen many times. The J gene is TRBJ2-4, the V gene TRBV5-6; D is perhaps TRBD2 (5 bases). Germline V lookup: CDR1 SGHDT, CDR2 YYEEEE. V lost 1 base and J 8 bases, leaving 19 bases between the germline ends. CDR3 length equals 16 residues. The CDR3 DNA sequence: TGTGCCAGCAGCTTGTCCCCCCCGGCTAGCCAAGACATTCAGTACTTC. Its protein product is CASSLSPPASQDIQYF.

Points on this clonotype: Since a much larger clone is just one base distant, this may be a read error. The chain couples TRBV9 to TRBJ1-6; tentative D call: TRBD1 (6 bases). The V end lost 7 bases, the J end lost 4 bases, and 15 bases lay between the germline ends. The CDR3 runs to 15 residues. Germline CDR1 is SGDLS and CDR2 is YYNGEE. CDR3 region: CASGTGTLYNSPLHF. In nucleotides, the CDR3 is TGTGCCAGCGGTACCGGGACACTTTATAATTCACCCCTCCACTTT.

This clonotype has only a few counts. This chain uses TRBV24-1 with TRBJ2-1, with D possibly called TRBD1 or TRBD2 (7 bases each). V gave up 4 bases and J gave up 7 bases, with 19 bases separating them. The germline V gene has CDR1 KGHDR and CDR2 SFDVKD. This CDR3 is built from 16 residues. CDR3 coding DNA: TGTGCCACCAGTGACCGGGAGGAAGGGGGCTGGAATGAGCAGTTCTTC. This gives the protein CATSDREEGGWNEQFF.

This clonotype was recorded at least ten times. The chain joins TRBV12-3 or TRBV12-4 to TRBJ2-7; D may be TRBD1 or TRBD2 (6 bases each). This CDR3 has 11 amino acids. V lost 7 bases to trimming and J lost 7 bases, with 11 bases between them. CDR3 sequence reads: CASMGAGEQYF. The DNA for the CDR3 is TGTGCCAGCATGGGGGCGGGGGAGCAGTACTTC.

The rearrangement uses TRBV6-5 and TRBJ1-3, with D unresolved. V lost 2 bases and J lost 0, with 17 bases in between. The length of the CDR3 is 18 residues. Germline-derived CDR1 and CDR2 are MNHEY and SVGAGI. CDR3 loop: CASSYGYEGPFSGNTIYF. The CDR3 nucleotides are TGTGCCAGCAGTTACGGGTATGAAGGACCCTTCTCTGGAAACACCATATATTTT.

About this clonotype itself: Just one base apart from a much larger clone, this may be a read error. The V and J genes are TRBV11-2 and TRBJ2-4; D gene unclear. CDR1 and CDR2 (germline): SGHAT, FQNNGV. With 5 bases removed from V and 7 bases from J, the gap between germline ends came to 9 bases. The CDR3 is 12 amino acids. This chain's CDR3 is CASSVAWNIQYF. As DNA, the CDR3 is TGTGCCAGCAGCGTGGCCTGGAACATTCAGTACTTC.

Comment on this clonotype: Since a much larger clone is just one base distant, this may be a read error. The J gene is TRBJ2-7, the V gene TRBV19; TRBD2 might be the D (6 bases). Germline assignment: CDR1 LNHDA and CDR2 SQIVND (reference sequence). CDR3 size: 14 residues. The CDR3 is CASSPAGQAYEQCF. The CDR3, as DNA: TGTGCCAGTAGTCCAGCGGGCCAGGCCTACGAGCAGTGCTTC. Complete variable domain (other parts from reference TRBV19 and TRBJ2-7): DGGITQSPKYLFRKEGQNVTLSCEQNLNHDAMYWYRQDPGQGLRLIYYSQIVNDFQKGDIAEGYSVSREKKESFPLTVTSAQKNPTAFYLCASSPAGQAYEQCFGPGTRLTVT.

In its sample, this clonotype was seen a few times. V is TRBV4-3 and J is TRBJ2-7, with D perhaps matching TRBD2 (6 bases). This CDR3 has 14 residues. With 3 bases removed from V and 3 bases from J, the gap between germline ends came to 12 bases. Germline V CDR1 and CDR2: LGHNA, YSLEER. CDR3 protein: CASSHGSSGYEQYF. The CDR3 bases are TGCGCCAGCAGCCACGGGAGTTCGGGCTACGAGCAGTACTTC.

The chain uses TRBV7-9 and TRBJ2-1; 8 bases agree with TRBD1. V dropped 8 bases and J dropped 3; count of bases not matched to a gene: 3. CDR1 is SEHNR, CDR2 FQNEAQ, per germline (reference sequence). This CDR3 spans 13 amino acids. The CDR3 coding sequence is TGTGCCAGCGTGGACAGGGTCTACAATGAGCAGTTCTTC. Its translation is CASVDRVYNEQFF.

Points on this clonotype: Being one base from a much bigger clone, this may be a read error. Here the CDR3 omits its conserved ending phenylalanine or tryptophan, so a read error is the likely source. The chain links TRBV25-1 to TRBJ1-1; D gene ambiguous. This CDR3 contains 11 residues. The germline V gene encodes CDR1 MGHDK and CDR2 SYGVNS. The V gene lost 3 bases and the J gene lost 6 bases, with 5 bases spanning the gap. The CDR3 loop is CASSDSSEAFL. The CDR3 region has the DNA TGTGCCAGCAGTGATAGCTCTGAAGCTTTCCTT.

As for this clonotype: One end of the junction does not line up with germline, which may come from a read error. The chain links TRBV19 to TRBJ1-5; D not certain. The germline V gene has CDR1 LNHDA and CDR2 SQIVND (reference sequence). The CDR3 runs 15 residues. The CDR3 protein is CASSISDYSNLPQHF. CDR3 nucleotide sequence: TGTGCCAGTAGTATCTCAGACTATAGCAATCTGCCCCAGCATTTT.